This T cell receptor (beta chain) was recorded in a study of CD8 T cells in ankylosing spondylitis. Regarding the study as a whole: About 8 highly homologous variants made up a TCR beta motif that seemed to typify ankylosing spondylitis blood.

Germline V gives CDR1 LGHNA, CDR2 YSLEER. The CDR3 covers 13 residues. Between the trimmed V and J ends, which lost 8 bases and 4 bases, there was a span of 15 bases. This clonotype was detected ten times or more. Its antigen is undetermined. A single record per CDR3 protein comes from TCRdb applying MiXCR to the 5' RACE reads. The sample lists about 800,000 distinct CDR3 sequences; 10% to 15% were seen once. Sequencing was carried out using blood, either unsorted or a sorted T cell fraction (not recorded which). The chain couples TRBV4-3 to TRBJ2-7; D gene unclear. This receptor was obtained from a male donor with ankylosing spondylitis. CDR3 in DNA: TGCGCCAGCGCCCTGGGTAGAAATTACGAGCAGTACTTC. Translated: CASALGRNYEQYF.